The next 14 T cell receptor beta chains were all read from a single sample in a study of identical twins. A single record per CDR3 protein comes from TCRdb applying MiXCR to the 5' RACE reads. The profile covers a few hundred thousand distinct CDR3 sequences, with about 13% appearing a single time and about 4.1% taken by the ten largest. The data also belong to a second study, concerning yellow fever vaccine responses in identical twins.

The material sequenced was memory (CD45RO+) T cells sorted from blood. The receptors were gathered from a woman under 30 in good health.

The CDR3, as DNA: TGTGCCAGCAGTGAGAGGGGACTAGCGGGAGGGCCCTACGAGCAGTACTTC. Protein sequence: CASSERGLAGGPYEQYF. This chain links TRBV25-1 with TRBJ2-7; TRBD2 matches 16 bases. The CDR3 length is 17 residues. The V segment lost 3 bases and the J segment 2 bases; nucleotides outside the gene matches: 4. Per the germline V gene, CDR1 is MGHDK and CDR2 is SYGVNS.

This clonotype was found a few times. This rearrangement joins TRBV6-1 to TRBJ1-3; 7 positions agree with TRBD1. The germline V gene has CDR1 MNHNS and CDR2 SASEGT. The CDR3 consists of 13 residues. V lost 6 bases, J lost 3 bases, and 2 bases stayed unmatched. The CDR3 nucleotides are TGTGCCAGCAGCAGACAGGGTGGAAACACCATATATTTT. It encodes CASSRQGGNTIYF.

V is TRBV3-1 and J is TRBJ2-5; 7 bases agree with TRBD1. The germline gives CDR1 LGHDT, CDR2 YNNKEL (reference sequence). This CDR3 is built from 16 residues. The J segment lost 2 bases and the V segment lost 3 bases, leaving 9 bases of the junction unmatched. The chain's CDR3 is CASSHPGRDRQETQYF. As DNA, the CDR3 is TGTGCCAGCAGCCATCCTGGACGGGACAGACAAGAGACCCAGTACTTC.

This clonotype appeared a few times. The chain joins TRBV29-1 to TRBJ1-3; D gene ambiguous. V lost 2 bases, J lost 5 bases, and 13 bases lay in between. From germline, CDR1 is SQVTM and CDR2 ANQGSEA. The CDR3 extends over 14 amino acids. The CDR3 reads CSVEKLSVRNTIYF. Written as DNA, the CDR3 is TGCAGCGTTGAAAAGTTGTCGGTCAGAAACACCATATATTTT.

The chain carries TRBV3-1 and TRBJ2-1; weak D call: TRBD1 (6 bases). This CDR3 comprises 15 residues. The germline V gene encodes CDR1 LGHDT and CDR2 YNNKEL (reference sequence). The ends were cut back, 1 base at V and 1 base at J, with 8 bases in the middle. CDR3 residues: CASSQADSSYNEQFF. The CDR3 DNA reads TGTGCCAGCAGCCAAGCGGACAGTTCCTACAATGAGCAGTTCTTC.

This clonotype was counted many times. CDR3 sequence (DNA): TGTGCCAGCAGCTTCTCTTTGGGGGATACCTACAATGAGCAGTTCTTC. Translated, it gives CASSFSLGDTYNEQFF. The chain carries TRBV7-9 and TRBJ2-1; D tentatively reads TRBD1 or TRBD2 (5 bases each). CDR3 length equals 16 residues. Trimming removed 3 bases from V and 2 bases from J, with 14 bases in between. Germline values: CDR1 SEHNR, CDR2 FQNEAQ (reference sequence).

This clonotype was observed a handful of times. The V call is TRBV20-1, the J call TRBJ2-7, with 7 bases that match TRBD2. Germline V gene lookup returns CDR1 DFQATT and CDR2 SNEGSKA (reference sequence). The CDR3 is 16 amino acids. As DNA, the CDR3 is TGCACCACCCAGGCCGGGGGAGGCGGGAGTTTGGGCGAGCAGTACTTC. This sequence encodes CTTQAGGGGSLGEQYF.

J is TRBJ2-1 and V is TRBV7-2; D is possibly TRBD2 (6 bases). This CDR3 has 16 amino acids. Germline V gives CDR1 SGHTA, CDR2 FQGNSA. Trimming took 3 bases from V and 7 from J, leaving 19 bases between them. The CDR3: CASSFPGLWATNEQFF. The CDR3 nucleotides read TGTGCCAGCAGCTTTCCCGGACTATGGGCGACAAATGAGCAGTTCTTC.

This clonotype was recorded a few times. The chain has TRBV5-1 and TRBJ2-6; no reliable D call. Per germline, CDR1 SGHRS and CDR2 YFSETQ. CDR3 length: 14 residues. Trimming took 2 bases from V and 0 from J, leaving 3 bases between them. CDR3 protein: CASSFTSGANVLTF. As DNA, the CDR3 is TGCGCCAGCAGCTTCACCTCTGGGGCCAACGTCCTGACTTTC. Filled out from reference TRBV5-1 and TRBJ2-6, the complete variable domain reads KAGVTQTPRYLIKTRGQQVTLSCSPISGHRSVSWYQQTPGQGLQFLFEYFSETQRNKGNFPGRFSGRQFSNSRSEMNVSTLELGDSALYLCASSFTSGANVLTFGAGSRLTVL.

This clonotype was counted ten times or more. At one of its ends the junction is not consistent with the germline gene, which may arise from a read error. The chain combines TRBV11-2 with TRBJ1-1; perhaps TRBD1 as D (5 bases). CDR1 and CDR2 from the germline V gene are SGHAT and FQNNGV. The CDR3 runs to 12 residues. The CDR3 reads CASSKAGSEAFF. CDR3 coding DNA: TGTGCCAGCAGCAAAGCAGGGTCTGAAGCCTTCTTT.

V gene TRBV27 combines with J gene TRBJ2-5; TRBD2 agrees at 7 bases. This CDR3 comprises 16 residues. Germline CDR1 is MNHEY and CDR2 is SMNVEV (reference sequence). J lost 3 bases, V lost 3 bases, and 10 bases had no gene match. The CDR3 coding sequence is TGTGCCAGCAGTTTTTTAACGGCTAGCGGAGAAGAGACCCAGTACTTC. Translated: CASSFLTASGEETQYF.

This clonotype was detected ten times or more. CDR3 sequence reads: CASSKRGLAGSYNEQFF. CDR3 in DNA: TGTGCCAGCAGTAAACGGGGACTAGCGGGCTCCTACAATGAGCAGTTCTTC. The chain couples TRBV6-1 to TRBJ2-1; 12 bases are a match to TRBD2. V was clipped by 5 bases and J by 0 bases; unmatched bases: 5. Germline V gene sequence: CDR1 MNHNS, CDR2 SASEGT. There are 17 residues in the CDR3.

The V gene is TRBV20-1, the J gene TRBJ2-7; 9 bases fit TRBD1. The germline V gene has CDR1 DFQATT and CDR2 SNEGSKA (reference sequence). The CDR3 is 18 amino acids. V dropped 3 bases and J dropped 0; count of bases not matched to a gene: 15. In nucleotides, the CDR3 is TGCAGTGCTAGGGGTTATAGGTTAGAACAGGGGGCCTCCTACGAGCAGTACTTC. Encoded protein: CSARGYRLEQGASYEQYF.

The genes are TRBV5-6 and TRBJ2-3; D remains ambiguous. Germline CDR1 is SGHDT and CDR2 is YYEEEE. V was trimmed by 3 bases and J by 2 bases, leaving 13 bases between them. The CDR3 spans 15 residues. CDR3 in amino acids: CASSSKTVNTDTQYF. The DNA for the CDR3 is TGTGCCAGCAGCTCGAAGACTGTGAACACAGATACGCAGTATTTT. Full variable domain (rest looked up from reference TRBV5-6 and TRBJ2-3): DAGVTQSPTHLIKTRGQQVTLRCSPKSGHDTVSWYQQALGQGPQFIFQYYEEEERQRGNFPDRFSGHQFPNYSSELNVNALLLGDSALYLCASSSKTVNTDTQYFGPGTRLTVL.